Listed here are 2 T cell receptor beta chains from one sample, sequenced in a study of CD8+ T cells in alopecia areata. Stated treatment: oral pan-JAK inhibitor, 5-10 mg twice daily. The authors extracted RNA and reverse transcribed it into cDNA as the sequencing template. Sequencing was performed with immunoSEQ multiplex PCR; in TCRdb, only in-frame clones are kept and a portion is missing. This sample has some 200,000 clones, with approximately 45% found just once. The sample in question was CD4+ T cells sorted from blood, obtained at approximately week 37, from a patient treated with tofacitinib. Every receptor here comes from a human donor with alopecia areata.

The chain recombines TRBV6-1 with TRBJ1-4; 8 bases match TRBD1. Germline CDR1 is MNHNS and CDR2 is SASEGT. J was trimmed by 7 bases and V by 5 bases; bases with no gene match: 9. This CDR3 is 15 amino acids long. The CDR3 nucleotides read TGTGCCAGCAGTACGCCGGGACAGGACCTTGAAAAACTGTTTTTT. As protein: CASSTPGQDLEKLFF.

The CDR3 loop is CSAGAASMNTEAFF. The CDR3 DNA is TGCAGCGCAGGGGCCGCCAGTATGAACACTGAAGCTTTCTTT. The chain combines TRBV29-1 with TRBJ1-1; D possibly corresponds to TRBD1 (6 bases). With 7 bases removed from V and 0 bases from J, the gap between germline ends came to 15 bases. CDR1 is SQVTM, CDR2 ANQGSEA, per germline. CDR3 length equals 14 residues.